This is a list of T cell receptor beta chains from one sample in a study of OX40 agonist ivuxolimab in advanced cancers. Libraries were prepared by immunoSEQ multiplex PCR; TCRdb keeps only in-frame clonotypes and omits some of them. The repertoire holds tens of thousands of clones, with about 90% as singletons. The material was CD4+ or CD8+ T cells sorted from blood, obtained in a trial of the OX40 agonist ivuxolimab. These receptors all stem from an adult with an advanced solid tumor such as melanoma, head and neck, liver or kidney cancer. CDR3s include the opening cysteine and the closing phenylalanine or tryptophan. The D gene is left open where the match is weak. Clone size appears in some rows only: once, few, many, or a class for an expanded clone.

CDR3 DNA: TGTGCCAGCAGCTTAAGGCAGTCGACGGCGGGGGCAGCCTACGAGCAGTACTTC; CDR3 protein: CASSLRQSTAGAAYEQYF; V gene: TRBV7-2; J gene: TRBJ2-7; D gene: NA; clone size: NA
CDR3 DNA: TGTGCCAGTAGTAGGGGGTCATCTAGTACCCAGTACTTC; CDR3 protein: CASSRGSSSTQYF; V gene: TRBV19; J gene: TRBJ2-5; D gene: NA; clone size: NA
CDR3 DNA: TGCGCCAGCAGCTTGGGGGGTACCGGAGAGACCCAGTACTTC; CDR3 protein: CASSLGGTGETQYF; V gene: TRBV5-1; J gene: TRBJ2-5; D gene: NA; clone size: NA
CDR3 DNA: TGTGCCAGCGGAGCGAACAGGCAACTAAGGACCGGGGAGCTGTTTTTT; CDR3 protein: CASGANRQLRTGELFF; V gene: TRBV2; J gene: TRBJ2-2; D gene: NA; clone size: NA
CDR3 DNA: TGTGCCAGCAGCGCCGCCAGCGGGGGCGATACGCAGTATTTT; CDR3 protein: CASSAASGGDTQYF; V gene: TRBV9; J gene: TRBJ2-3; D gene: TRBD2; clone size: NA
CDR3 DNA: TGTGCCAGCAGATTAACAGGTGAAGCTTTCTTT; CDR3 protein: CASRLTGEAFF; V gene: TRBV28; J gene: TRBJ1-1; D gene: NA; clone size: NA
CDR3 DNA: TGTGCCAGCAGCCGCACACAAGCGGGAATCCACGAGCAGTACTTC; CDR3 protein: CASSRTQAGIHEQYF; V gene: TRBV11-3; J gene: TRBJ2-7; D gene: TRBD2; clone size: NA
CDR3 DNA: TGTGCCAGCAGCTTTAATGGACAAAACAATCAGCCCCAGCATTTT; CDR3 protein: CASSFNGQNNQPQHF; V gene: TRBV5-5; J gene: TRBJ1-5; D gene: NA; clone size: NA
CDR3 DNA: TGTGCCAGCAGCCCCCAGGGAGGTGAAAAACTGTTTTTT; CDR3 protein: CASSPQGGEKLFF; V gene: TRBV5-4; J gene: TRBJ1-4; D gene: NA; clone size: NA
CDR3 DNA: TGTGCCAGCAGCTTACAGGGGATGAACACTGAAGCTTTCTTT; CDR3 protein: CASSLQGMNTEAFF; V gene: TRBV7-3; J gene: TRBJ1-1; D gene: NA; clone size: NA
CDR3 DNA: TGTGCCAGTAGTCCGGGACTAGCGGGAGGCACCGGGGAGCTGTTTTTT; CDR3 protein: CASSPGLAGGTGELFF; V gene: TRBV19; J gene: TRBJ2-2; D gene: TRBD2; clone size: NA
CDR3 DNA: TGTGCCAGCAGCCCCCGGGGTTACGAGCAGTACTTC; CDR3 protein: CASSPRGYEQYF; V gene: TRBV11-1; J gene: TRBJ2-7; D gene: NA; clone size: NA
CDR3 DNA: TGTGCCAGTACCCTAAGTGGACAGGCCTATGGCTACACCTTC; CDR3 protein: CASTLSGQAYGYTF; V gene: TRBV19; J gene: TRBJ1-2; D gene: TRBD1; clone size: NA
CDR3 DNA: TGTGCCAGCAGCTTCGACGGGGGGAACTATGGCTACACCTTC; CDR3 protein: CASSFDGGNYGYTF; V gene: TRBV5-4; J gene: TRBJ1-2; D gene: NA; clone size: NA
CDR3 DNA: TGTGCCAGCGCCCGGACACCTGAGAATGAGCAGTTCTTC; CDR3 protein: CASARTPENEQFF; V gene: TRBV18; J gene: TRBJ2-1; D gene: NA; clone size: once
CDR3 DNA: TGTGCCAGCAGCTTAGACCCCCCGAGCCGAACTGAAGCTTTCTTT; CDR3 protein: CASSLDPPSRTEAFF; V gene: TRBV7-9; J gene: TRBJ1-1; D gene: NA; clone size: NA
CDR3 DNA: TGTGCCAGCAGCTTAAGACTAGCGGGAGGGGATACGCAGTATTTT; CDR3 protein: CASSLRLAGGDTQYF; V gene: TRBV7-3; J gene: TRBJ2-3; D gene: TRBD2; clone size: NA
CDR3 DNA: TGTGCCAGCGGACGGGGGCGGCCCCAGCATTTT; CDR3 protein: CASGRGRPQHF; V gene: TRBV9; J gene: TRBJ1-5; D gene: NA; clone size: NA
CDR3 DNA: TGTGCCAGCAGCATAGGGGGGGAGGCGTCCCGCTCGAGACAGTTCTTC; CDR3 protein: CASSIGGEASRSRQFF; V gene: TRBV7-6; J gene: TRBJ2-1; D gene: NA; clone size: NA
CDR3 DNA: TGTGCCTGTTGTGGAGGGGGGAAGACCCAGTACTTC; CDR3 protein: CACCGGGKTQYF; V gene: TRBV30; J gene: TRBJ2-5; D gene: NA; clone size: NA
CDR3 DNA: TGTGCCAGCAGTCCTCTGACTAGCGGAGACTACAATGAGCAGTTCTTC; CDR3 protein: CASSPLTSGDYNEQFF; V gene: TRBV6-4; J gene: TRBJ2-1; D gene: TRBD2; clone size: NA
CDR3 DNA: TGTGCCAGCAGCTTGGTTATACGAACCACACAAGAGACCCAGTACTTC; CDR3 protein: CASSLVIRTTQETQYF; V gene: TRBV5-4; J gene: TRBJ2-5; D gene: NA; clone size: NA
CDR3 DNA: TGTGCCAGCAGCTTGGGCAGCGGGGGGACCTACGAGCAGTACTTC; CDR3 protein: CASSLGSGGTYEQYF; V gene: TRBV11-2; J gene: TRBJ2-7; D gene: TRBD2; clone size: once
CDR3 DNA: TGTGCCAGCAGCGTATGGGGGGCGGCTGGAAACACCATATATTTT; CDR3 protein: CASSVWGAAGNTIYF; V gene: TRBV9; J gene: TRBJ1-3; D gene: NA; clone size: NA
CDR3 DNA: TGTGCCAGCAGTTTAGGGGGATTGAACACTGAAGCTTTCTTT; CDR3 protein: CASSLGGLNTEAFF; V gene: TRBV6-5; J gene: TRBJ1-1; D gene: NA; clone size: NA
CDR3 DNA: TGTGCCAGCAGTTTAACCGGGAAACCCTACGAGCAGTACTTC; CDR3 protein: CASSLTGKPYEQYF; V gene: TRBV27; J gene: TRBJ2-7; D gene: NA; clone size: NA
CDR3 DNA: TGTGCCAGCAGCCTAACAGGGTCCGGGGCCAACGTCCTGACTTTC; CDR3 protein: CASSLTGSGANVLTF; V gene: TRBV9; J gene: TRBJ2-6; D gene: NA; clone size: NA
CDR3 DNA: TGTGCCAGCAGCCAAGAGGAGGGGATGAACACTGAAGCTTTCTTT; CDR3 protein: CASSQEEGMNTEAFF; V gene: TRBV4-2; J gene: TRBJ1-1; D gene: NA; clone size: NA
CDR3 DNA: TGTGCCAGCAGTTTAGGGAGCTCTGGAAACACCATATATTTT; CDR3 protein: CASSLGSSGNTIYF; V gene: TRBV6-5; J gene: TRBJ1-3; D gene: NA; clone size: few
CDR3 DNA: TGTGCCAGCAGCTTGACAGGGGAAGAGACCCAGTACTTC; CDR3 protein: CASSLTGEETQYF; V gene: TRBV5-4; J gene: TRBJ2-5; D gene: TRBD1; clone size: NA
CDR3 DNA: TGTGCCAGCAGTTACCAGAGTAGTAGGGGGACCCAGTACTTC; CDR3 protein: CASSYQSSRGTQYF; V gene: TRBV6-6; J gene: TRBJ2-5; D gene: NA; clone size: NA
CDR3 DNA: TGTGCCAGCAGTGAGGGACTCGGAGTACCGGCCCAGCATTTT; CDR3 protein: CASSEGLGVPAQHF; V gene: TRBV6-1; J gene: TRBJ1-5; D gene: NA; clone size: NA
CDR3 DNA: TGCGCCAGCAGCACGCAGACAGGGATGGCGCAAGAGACCCAGTACTTC; CDR3 protein: CASSTQTGMAQETQYF; V gene: TRBV5-1; J gene: TRBJ2-5; D gene: TRBD1; clone size: NA
CDR3 DNA: TGTGCCAGCAGCGCCGGACCCCGACGAGGGGCCAACGTCCTGACTTTC; CDR3 protein: CASSAGPRRGANVLTF; V gene: TRBV9; J gene: TRBJ2-6; D gene: NA; clone size: once
CDR3 DNA: TGTGCCAGCAGCTTAGCACAGGCTGGGTGGGAGCAGTTCTTC; CDR3 protein: CASSLAQAGWEQFF; V gene: TRBV11-2; J gene: TRBJ2-1; D gene: NA; clone size: NA
CDR3 DNA: TGTGCCAGCAGCTTAGTTGGTAAGAGCCAAGAGACCCAGTACTTC; CDR3 protein: CASSLVGKSQETQYF; V gene: TRBV7-2; J gene: TRBJ2-5; D gene: NA; clone size: NA
CDR3 DNA: TGTGCCTGGAGCCAAAATCGCCAATACAATGAGCAGTTCTTC; CDR3 protein: CAWSQNRQYNEQFF; V gene: TRBV30; J gene: TRBJ2-1; D gene: NA; clone size: NA
CDR3 DNA: TGCGCCAGCAGCACAGGGGGCACTGAAGCTTTCTTT; CDR3 protein: CASSTGGTEAFF; V gene: TRBV5-1; J gene: TRBJ1-1; D gene: TRBD1; clone size: NA
CDR3 DNA: TGCGCCAGCAGTGCCGCGGGACTAGCGGGGTCCTACGAGCAGTACTTC; CDR3 protein: CASSAAGLAGSYEQYF; V gene: TRBV10-1; J gene: TRBJ2-7; D gene: TRBD2; clone size: NA
CDR3 DNA: TGTGCCAGCAGTGAACGCGGGGAACACTCACCCCTCCACTTT; CDR3 protein: CASSERGEHSPLHF; V gene: TRBV2; J gene: TRBJ1-6; D gene: NA; clone size: NA
CDR3 DNA: TGTGCCAGCAGTTACAGCTCAGGGCAGGGCTATGGCTACACCTTC; CDR3 protein: CASSYSSGQGYGYTF; V gene: TRBV6-5; J gene: TRBJ1-2; D gene: NA; clone size: NA
CDR3 DNA: TGTGCCAGCAGACCCACAGGGAATTCACCCCTCCACTTT; CDR3 protein: CASRPTGNSPLHF; V gene: TRBV6-5; J gene: TRBJ1-6; D gene: NA; clone size: NA
CDR3 DNA: TGTGCCAGCACCCGGGGGGGGGCTAGCGGGGAGCTGTTTTTT; CDR3 protein: CASTRGGASGELFF; V gene: TRBV6-1; J gene: TRBJ2-2; D gene: TRBD2; clone size: NA
CDR3 DNA: TGTGCCAGCAGCTCAGAAGGTCGTGGGACAACCGGGGAGCTGTTTTTT; CDR3 protein: CASSSEGRGTTGELFF; V gene: TRBV11-3; J gene: TRBJ2-2; D gene: NA; clone size: NA
CDR3 DNA: TGCGCCAGCAGCTCCACAGACCAGGGGGCGGGCGGGGAGCTGTTTTTT; CDR3 protein: CASSSTDQGAGGELFF; V gene: TRBV5-1; J gene: TRBJ2-2; D gene: TRBD1; clone size: NA
CDR3 DNA: TGCGCCAGCCACATGAGCGGGACAGGGTATGGAGATACGCAGTATTTT; CDR3 protein: CASHMSGTGYGDTQYF; V gene: TRBV5-1; J gene: TRBJ2-3; D gene: TRBD1; clone size: NA
CDR3 DNA: TGTGCCAGCAGTTACCTTGACAGGTCTGTTGGCTACACCTTC; CDR3 protein: CASSYLDRSVGYTF; V gene: TRBV6-5; J gene: TRBJ1-2; D gene: NA; clone size: NA
CDR3 DNA: TGTGCCAGCTCACCCCAGGGAGGCTTGGGCGAGCAGTACTTC; CDR3 protein: CASSPQGGLGEQYF; V gene: TRBV18; J gene: TRBJ2-7; D gene: NA; clone size: NA
CDR3 DNA: TGTGCCAGCAGCTTAAATCCGACTTCCTCACCCGCGTTTGAGCAGTTCTTC; CDR3 protein: CASSLNPTSSPAFEQFF; V gene: TRBV11-1; J gene: TRBJ2-1; D gene: NA; clone size: NA
CDR3 DNA: TGTGCCAGCAGCTTAGGCGGCAGGGGGCCAACTGAAGCTTTCTTT; CDR3 protein: CASSLGGRGPTEAFF; V gene: TRBV13; J gene: TRBJ1-1; D gene: TRBD1; clone size: once
CDR3 DNA: TGTGCCAGCAGCCCCGGCGGGGCGGACACCGGGGAGCTGTTTTTT; CDR3 protein: CASSPGGADTGELFF; V gene: TRBV9; J gene: TRBJ2-2; D gene: NA; clone size: NA
CDR3 DNA: TGCAGTGCCGGGCCAATGCGTACGCAGTATTTT; CDR3 protein: CSAGPMRTQYF; V gene: TRBV20-1; J gene: TRBJ2-3; D gene: NA; clone size: NA